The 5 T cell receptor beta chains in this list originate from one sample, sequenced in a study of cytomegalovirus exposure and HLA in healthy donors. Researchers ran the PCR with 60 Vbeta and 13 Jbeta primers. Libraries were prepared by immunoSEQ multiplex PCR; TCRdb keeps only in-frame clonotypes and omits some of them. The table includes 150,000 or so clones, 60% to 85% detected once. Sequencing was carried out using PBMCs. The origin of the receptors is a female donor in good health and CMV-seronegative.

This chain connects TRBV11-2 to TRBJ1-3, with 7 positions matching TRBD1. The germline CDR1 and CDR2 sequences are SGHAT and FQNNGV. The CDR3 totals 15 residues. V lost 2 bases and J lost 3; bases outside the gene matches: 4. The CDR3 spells CASSLIGTDGNTIYF. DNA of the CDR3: TGTGCCAGCAGCTTAATCGGGACAGATGGAAACACCATATATTTT.

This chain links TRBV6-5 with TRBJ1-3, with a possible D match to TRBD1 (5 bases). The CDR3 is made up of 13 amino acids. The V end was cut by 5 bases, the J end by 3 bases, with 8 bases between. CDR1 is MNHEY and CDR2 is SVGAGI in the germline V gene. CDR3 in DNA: TGTGCCAGCAGTCGGACACTTGGAAACACCATATATTTT. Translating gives CASSRTLGNTIYF.

CDR3 sequence reads: CASSLGDRDLGKLFF. The CDR3 bases are TGTGCCAGCAGCTTGGGGGACAGGGATCTGGGAAAACTGTTTTTT. The genes are TRBV7-9 and TRBJ1-4; 9 bases agree with TRBD1. The V gene's germline CDR1 is SEHNR and CDR2 FQNEAQ (reference sequence). The CDR3 has 15 residues. V lost 3 bases, J lost 10 bases, and 9 bases stayed unmatched.

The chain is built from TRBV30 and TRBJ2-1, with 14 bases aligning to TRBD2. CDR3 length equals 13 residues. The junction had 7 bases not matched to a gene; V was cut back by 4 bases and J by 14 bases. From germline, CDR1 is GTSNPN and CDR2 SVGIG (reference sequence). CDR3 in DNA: TGTGCCTGGACCCCGGGACTAGCGGGGGAGGAGTTCTTC. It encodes CAWTPGLAGEEFF.

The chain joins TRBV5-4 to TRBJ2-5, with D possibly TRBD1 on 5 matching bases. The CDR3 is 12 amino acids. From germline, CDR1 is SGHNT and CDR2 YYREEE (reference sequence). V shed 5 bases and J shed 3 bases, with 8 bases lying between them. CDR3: CASSLQEETQYF. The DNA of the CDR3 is TGTGCCAGCAGTTTACAGGAAGAGACCCAGTACTTC.